This TCR beta chain was obtained from a study of blood T cells in healthy people across ages. Regarding the study as a whole: CMV infection status of these donors was not known. Roughly linearly, TCR beta diversity per million T cells fell as age increased.

In its sample, this clonotype was seen a few times. Its antigen remains unknown. A J-beta primer mix and a sample-barcoded 5' primer were used in a second PCR of about 7 to 11 cycles. TCRdb used MiXCR to reprocess the 5' RACE reads, holding one entry per CDR3 protein. In the table there are 1.8 million or so distinct CDR3 sequences, roughly 43% of which are singletons. The germline CDR1 and CDR2 sequences are MGHRA and YSYEKL. The CDR3 is made up of 14 amino acids. Between the trimmed V and J ends, which lost 0 bases and 6 bases, there was a span of 9 bases. In each sample, at least 6.5 million PBMCs were isolated.

The specimen sequenced was blood. V and J are TRBV4-1 and TRBJ2-1; D perhaps matches TRBD1 (5 bases). This sequence originates from a human donor in good health. The CDR3 DNA reads as TGCGCCAGCAGCCAAGAGTACAGGTTCAATGAGCAGTTCTTC. Residues: CASSQEYRFNEQFF.